A selection of T cell receptor beta chains follows, all from one sample in a study of identical twins. TCRdb reprocessed the 5' RACE reads with MiXCR, giving one entry per CDR3 protein. The sample holds a few hundred thousand distinct CDR3 sequences, around 8.8% seen once. These data are also associated with another study on yellow fever vaccine responses in identical twins.

Sequenced input: CD8+ T cells sorted from blood. The receptors stem from a woman younger than 35 in good health. Both conserved end residues are part of each CDR3. A D gene is named only where the DNA matches it firmly. A clone size is listed for some rows: how often the clone was seen (once, few, many), or a class if it is expanded.

d_gene	v_gene	j_gene	abundance	CDR3nt	CDR3aa
.	TRBV12-3/TRBV12-4	TRBJ2-7	.	TGTGCCAGCAGTCCCACGGCGCGGAACTCCTACGAGCAGTACTTC	CASSPTARNSYEQYF
.	TRBV7-2	TRBJ2-7	few	TGTGCCAGCAGCTTATGGGCAAGCTACGAGCAGTACTTC	CASSLWASYEQYF
TRBD2	TRBV29-1	TRBJ2-1	few	TGCAGCGTTCCGCTAATGACTAGCTCGCTGTTCTTC	CSVPLMTSSLFF
.	TRBV4-3	TRBJ2-1	many	TGCGCCAGCAGCCAAGATCTTCCGGGGAGCTCCTACAATGAGCAGTTCTTC	CASSQDLPGSSYNEQFF
.	TRBV11-2	TRBJ2-2	many	TGTGCCAGCAGCTTAGTAGGCGGCGGGGAGCTGTTTTTT	CASSLVGGGELFF
TRBD1	TRBV9	TRBJ1-6	many	TGTGCCAGCAGCCCCGGGGGACAGAATTCACCCCTCCACTTT	CASSPGGQNSPLHF
TRBD2	TRBV7-8	TRBJ2-3	.	TGTGCCAGCACCCCTAAGGGACTAGAGTACGATACGCAGTATTTT	CASTPKGLEYDTQYF
.	TRBV4-3	TRBJ2-7	many	TGCGCCAGCAGCCAAGATCCTAGGACAGTCTCCTACGAGCAGTACTTC	CASSQDPRTVSYEQYF
TRBD1	TRBV27	TRBJ1-1	.	TGTGCCAGCTCCGACAGGGGAGGATTGGAAGCTTTCTTT	CASSDRGGLEAFF
TRBD1	TRBV12-3/TRBV12-4	TRBJ2-1	few	TGTGCCAGCACCGGACCGGGACAGTATTACAATGAGCAGTTCTTC	CASTGPGQYYNEQFF
.	TRBV11-2	TRBJ2-1	many	TGTGCCAGCAGCTTAACAGCCTACAATGAGCAGTTCTTC	CASSLTAYNEQFF
.	TRBV7-9	TRBJ2-7	.	TGTGCCAGCAGCGTTGCCGGGACGGCAACCTACGAGCAGTACTTC	CASSVAGTATYEQYF
.	TRBV3-1	TRBJ1-2	.	TGTGCCAGCAGCCAAGGGCGGGGGAGCTATGGCTACACCTTC	CASSQGRGSYGYTF
.	TRBV7-8	TRBJ1-6	.	TGTGCCAGCAGCCCCCTCCCCATCGTTGATTCACCCCTCCACTTT	CASSPLPIVDSPLHF
.	TRBV11-1	TRBJ2-1	few	TGTGCCAGCAGCTTAGCATGGGGACTTGCTGAGCAGTTCTTC	CASSLAWGLAEQFF
TRBD2	TRBV4-2	TRBJ2-7	.	TGTGCCAGCAGCCCGGGACTAGCGGTAGAGCAGTACTTC	CASSPGLAVEQYF
.	TRBV7-3	TRBJ2-3	.	TGTGCCAGCAGTAATCTGGGGGGATATACGCAGTATTTT	CASSNLGGYTQYF
TRBD2	TRBV20-1	TRBJ2-1	many	TGCAGTGCAAAGACTAGCGAGCTCAGACCAGCGTTCAATGAGCAGTTCTTC	CSAKTSELRPAFNEQFF
TRBD1	TRBV29-1	TRBJ2-7	few	TGCAGCGTAACAGGGGTTTCCTACGAGCAGTACTTC	CSVTGVSYEQYF
.	TRBV12-3/TRBV12-4	TRBJ2-3	few	TGTGCCAGCAGTTTTCGGGTTTTAGCTACAGATACGCAGTATTTT	CASSFRVLATDTQYF
.	TRBV29-1	TRBJ2-3	many	TGCAGCGTCGTCAGGTGGGGGAGACAAGATACGCAGTATTTT	CSVVRWGRQDTQYF
.	TRBV6-5	TRBJ2-1	.	TGTGCCAGCAGTTTCTACAGATCAAAAAACTATTACAATGAGCAGTTCTTC	CASSFYRSKNYYNEQFF
.	TRBV21-1	TRBJ2-7	many	TGTGCCAGCAGCAATAAAGGGGCGGTCTCCTACGAGCAGTACTTC	CASSNKGAVSYEQYF
.	TRBV10-3	TRBJ1-2	many	TGTGCCATCAGTGAGGGCTACAGGGCTCTTGGCTACACCTTC	CAISEGYRALGYTF
.	TRBV28	TRBJ1-4	many	TGTGCCACGTTAGACAGTGGGAATGAAAAACTGTTTTTT	CATLDSGNEKLFF